This entry is about one TCR beta chain. Its antigen remains unidentified. Base qualities were left out, and no much larger clone turns up one base away. The immunoSEQ Assay, which uses bias-controlled multiplex PCR amplification of genomic DNA, was used to profile TCRbeta CDR3 regions. The study's own analysis went as follows. To quantify the absolute abundance of each unique TCRbeta CDR3 region, the sequences were collapsed and filtered. Differential abundance was assessed using a binomial (Fisher-equivalent) model and a beta-binomial model in which time-dependent variance fitted from healthy donors was added. Clones with fewer than 5 combined templates were excluded, and clones with Benjamini-Hochberg FDR below 0.01 were called differentially abundant. Beta-binomial variance was modeled as a function of total template count across the two samples using the form v = (b*log(k)+a)^2. Not all clones reach the TCRdb copy of this immuneACCESS table, which keeps in-frame sequences only. Checked studies attribute under half of the gap to unresolved V genes and leave the rest unexplained. The V and J calls and the clone size are those of that table, but D and trimming were determined from the DNA. Within this sample are about 90,000 clones, with 70% to 90% of them counted one time only. 5.5% to 6% of the sample comes from the top ten.

This sample is drawn from a study of identifying expanded T cells in peripheral blood (dated by TCRdb to between 2018 and 2020). The study in broad terms: Technical replicates were generated by sequencing separate aliquots of the same genomic DNA pool, with four replicates compared pairwise.

CDR1 and CDR2 are read off the germline V gene as SQVTM and ANQGSEA. From the cysteine through the phenylalanine, the CDR3 covers 13 amino acids. Just CDR3 DNA is preserved here, 39 bases in frame from base 1. Between the V and J ends, shortened by 6 bases and 7 bases respectively, the junction contains 15 bases. No immune events, such as infections, were documented for the healthy donors during the collection period. To calibrate time-dependent variance in a beta-binomial model of T-cell clone differential abundance, blood repertoires from healthy donors were used as a training cohort. There were roughly 10 healthy donors in the training cohort, of whom 3 were female and 7 were male. Donor ages ranged from 29 to 64 years, with an average of roughly 40 years. Whole blood, obtained from a commercial supplier, was collected from each healthy donor at three time points spaced around 13 days apart. Genomic DNA was extracted from unsorted whole blood for immunosequencing.

Points the paper makes about the study in general: About 1.1 differentially abundant clones were flagged by the binomial model between technical replicates, whereas about 15 and 18 were flagged over approximately two weeks and four weeks, respectively. The authors expected that biological variance in healthy repertoires might rise further over much longer intervals, such as months to years. The beta-binomial model significantly reduced the number of clones called differentially abundant and the false-positive rate across all healthy-donor time intervals. For all healthy donors, the variance in clone template counts between approximately 2-week samples rose significantly as total template count increased.

The receptor was derived from a person aged 18 to 70 in good health. Sequencing was performed on blood. Recombination connected TRBV29-1 to TRBJ2-2, with the D gene call left open. The CDR3 region reads CSVAVRPDGELFF. In nucleotide form, the sequence is TGCAGCGTGGCCGTACGGCCGGACGGGGAGCTGTTTTTT.